The following is a T cell receptor beta chain sequence with its context. This entry is derived from a study of blood T cell repertoires in COVID-19. Across the study: Collection of acute and convalescent COVID-19 samples took place in the United States, Italy and Spain. The analysed material was cDNA or gDNA that came from T cells, B-cell-depleted T cells, or PBMCs.

Original processing notes: Reference gene primer amplification in the assay estimated nucleated cell counts. TCRdb's table, derived via immunoSEQ multiplex PCR, lists solely in-frame clones and lacks some. D and trimming come from the DNA, and the V and J calls and clone size come from that table. The sample includes almost 300,000 clones, approximately 89% of them seen just once. The V end lost 2 bases, the J end lost 3 bases, and 8 bases lay between the germline ends. Germline CDR1 and CDR2: SGHRS and YFSETQ. The length of the CDR3 is 13 residues. Sequencing input: peripheral blood. The V gene is TRBV5-1, the J gene TRBJ1-1; TRBD1 might be the D (5 bases). The clonotype originates from a woman under 40 with COVID-19, enrolled during active disease. CDR3 DNA sequence: TGCGCCAGCAGCTTAGACAGCCACACTGAAGCTTTCTTT. Its translation: CASSLDSHTEAFF.